The rows below give T cell receptor beta chains drawn from one sample of a study of Ad26.COV2.S vaccination and SARS-CoV-2 variants. Libraries were prepared by immunoSEQ multiplex PCR; TCRdb keeps only in-frame clonotypes and omits some of them. The data hold 250,000 or so clones, with roughly 87% observed a single time. This specimen was peripheral blood, taken in a trial of Ad26.COV2.S vaccine versus placebo. These receptors were collected from a person between 18 and 65 years old who received the Ad26.COV2.S COVID-19 vaccine or a placebo. Each CDR3 is given without its conserved first and last residue. The D gene is left open where the match is weak.

TRBV12-5 | NA | ASGFVNQPQH
TRBV5-1 | NA | ASSLAYNEQF
TRBV12-3/TRBV12-4 | TRBD1 | ASSDRDRAEQF
TRBV7-8 | TRBD1 | ASSTRTGAIGTEAF
TRBV4-1 | NA | ASSQDEGQYTGELF
TRBV14 | NA | ASSQDRLFVF
TRBV5-6 | TRBD1 | ASSLTGVTEAF
TRBV19 | NA | ASSIRIAMNEAF
TRBV27 | NA | ASSFLVGDWANVLT
TRBV27 | NA | ASSPRKESYEQY
TRBV28 | TRBD1 | ASNDDMGQGAKNPF
TRBV7-2 | NA | ASSLGPAVGETQY
TRBV13 | NA | ASSLQGSYNEQF
TRBV7-2 | TRBD2 | ASSLLAGAFSYEQY
TRBV6-4 | NA | ASAPDSNSPLH
TRBV4-1 | NA | ASSQALRGGEVYGYT
TRBV5-5 | NA | ASSGRRGTDTQY
TRBV15 | NA | ATSRGVAPNEQF
TRBV7-8 | NA | ASSRVRGRDDTGELF
TRBV9 | TRBD1 | ASSADRGGNTGELF
TRBV11-2 | NA | ASSSNRGSNYGYT
TRBV7-2 | TRBD1 | ASSPGTGHNSPLH
TRBV6-4 | NA | ASSDSLGGYT
TRBV4-3 | NA | ASSQGPGFVQPQH
TRBV5-6 | NA | ASSTGGYGYT
TRBV24-1 | TRBD2 | ATSDLGREATDTQY
TRBV19 | TRBD1 | ASSIRTGGETQY
TRBV5-4 | TRBD1 | ASSLGQGTPYEQY
TRBV6-6 | TRBD1 | ASSKNGQVYNSPLH
TRBV27 | TRBD2 | ASSWTSQSSYNEQF
TRBV2 | TRBD2 | ASSDSGTSGTGVF
TRBV10-3 | NA | AIRGEQGRNTEAF
TRBV6-5 | NA | ASSTLGPPPEAF
TRBV6-2/TRBV6-3 | TRBD2 | ASSLGGENGELF
TRBV25-1 | NA | ASSAFKRGHAEAF
TRBV12-3/TRBV12-4 | NA | ASKTLGNSPLH
TRBV9 | TRBD1 | ASSVGAGGIYGYT
TRBV6-2/TRBV6-3 | NA | ASSSNPTFTYNEQF
TRBV6-5 | TRBD1 | ATTTGGNTEAF
TRBV7-6 | NA | ASSSGRSYGYT
TRBV5-1 | TRBD1 | ASSLTGQGNEQY
TRBV19 | NA | ASTSSWAGSLNTEAF
TRBV4-3 | NA | ASSQDRGSPNEKLF
TRBV11-2 | NA | ASSLGAVNTEAF
TRBV30 | TRBD2 | AWRRPGGDTGELF
TRBV6-5 | NA | ASSYSRKRTTDTQY
TRBV6-6 | NA | ASRPTPGHEAF
TRBV27 | NA | ASIARGRGSNQPQH
TRBV4-2 | TRBD1 | ASSRLDSGTGTTEAF
TRBV19 | TRBD1 | ASSPQGQSFNQPQH